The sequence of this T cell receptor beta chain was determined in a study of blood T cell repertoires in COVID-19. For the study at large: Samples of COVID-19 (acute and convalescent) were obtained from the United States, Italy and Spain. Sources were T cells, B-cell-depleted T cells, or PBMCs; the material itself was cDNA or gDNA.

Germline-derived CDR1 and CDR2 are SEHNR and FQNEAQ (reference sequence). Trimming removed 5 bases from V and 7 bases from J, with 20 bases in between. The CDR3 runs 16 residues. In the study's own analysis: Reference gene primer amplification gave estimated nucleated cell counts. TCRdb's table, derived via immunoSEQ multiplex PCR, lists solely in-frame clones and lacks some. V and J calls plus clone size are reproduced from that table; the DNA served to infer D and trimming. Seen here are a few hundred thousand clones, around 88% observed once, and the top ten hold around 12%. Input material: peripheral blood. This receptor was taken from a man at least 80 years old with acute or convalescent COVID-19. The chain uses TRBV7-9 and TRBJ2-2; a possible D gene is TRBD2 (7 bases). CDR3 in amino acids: CASSPQGRGSNGELFF. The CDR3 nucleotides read TGTGCCAGCAGCCCCCAGGGGAGGGGGTCCAACGGGGAGCTGTTTTTT.